These 32 T cell receptor beta chains came from one sample sequenced in a study of blood T cells in healthy people across ages. A second PCR of 7 to 11 cycles used a sample-barcoded 5' primer and a J-beta primer mix. TCRdb independently ran MiXCR on the 5' RACE reads; one entry per CDR3 protein. The sample has 1.5 million to 2 million distinct CDR3 sequences, 28% seen once; the top ten hold 6.5% to 8.5%. Sequencing input: blood. Receptors were obtained from a woman aged 25 to 39 in good health.

This clonotype appeared many times. V and J are TRBV29-1 and TRBJ1-6; a possible D gene is TRBD1 (6 bases). The CDR3 totals 13 residues. V lost 4 bases and J lost 8, with 12 bases in between. CDR1 SQVTM and CDR2 ANQGSEA come from the germline V gene. Here the CDR3 DNA reads TGCAGCGTTGTTGACAGGATAGATTCACCCCTCCACTTT. It specifies CSVVDRIDSPLHF.

This clonotype was recorded many times. This chain links TRBV7-9 with TRBJ2-1, with a weak D call TRBD2 (5 bases). Germline values: CDR1 SEHNR, CDR2 FQNEAQ (reference sequence). This CDR3 contains 12 residues. Trimming took 8 bases from V and 8 from J, leaving 13 bases between them. The CDR3 reads CASSAGEDEQFF. For the CDR3, the DNA is TGTGCCAGCTCTGCCGGGGAAGATGAGCAGTTCTTC.

CDR3 residues: CASSSGGVITDTQYF. The CDR3 DNA reads as TGTGCCAGCAGTAGCGGGGGAGTGATCACAGATACGCAGTATTTT. The V and J genes are TRBV12-3 or TRBV12-4 and TRBJ2-3; 8 bases align to TRBD2. The V gene end was trimmed by 5 bases and the J gene end by 2 bases; junction bases not matched to a gene: 6. CDR3 length: 15 amino acids.

The chain couples TRBV20-1 to TRBJ2-5, with D uncertain. The CDR3 length is 12 residues. Germline V gene lookup returns CDR1 DFQATT and CDR2 SNEGSKA (reference sequence). Between the trimmed V and J ends, which lost 5 bases and 5 bases, there was a span of 12 bases. Here the CDR3 DNA reads TGCAGTGCTGAGCTCCCTTCGGAGACCCAGTACTTC. Amino acid sequence: CSAELPSETQYF.

The CDR3 sequence is CATSDFTGGSTDTQYF. CDR3 sequence (DNA): TGTGCCACCAGTGATTTCACGGGAGGGTCCACAGATACGCAGTATTTT. The J gene is TRBJ2-3, the V gene TRBV24-1, with 8 bases aligning to TRBD2. The length of the CDR3 is 16 residues. Trimming at V came to 1 base and at J to 2 bases, leaving 4 bases not matched to a gene. Germline CDR1 KGHDR, CDR2 SFDVKD.

The genes are TRBV3-1 and TRBJ2-4; TRBD2 matches at 8 bases. The CDR3 contains 17 residues. In germline, CDR1 is LGHDT, CDR2 YNNKEL (reference sequence). Germline trimming cut 4 bases from V and 0 bases from J; bases unmatched to any gene: 8. CDR3 loop: CASSRLAGKLAKNIQYF. As DNA, the CDR3 is TGTGCCAGCAGCCGGTTAGCGGGGAAGCTAGCCAAAAACATTCAGTACTTC.

With regard to this clonotype: This may come from a read error, since a much larger clone is one base off. This rearrangement joins TRBV29-1 to TRBJ1-1; D might be TRBD1 (5 bases). Germline values: CDR1 SQVTM, CDR2 ANQGSEA. Trimming removed 6 bases at V and 8 bases at J, with 16 bases between. This CDR3 comprises 12 residues. This CDR3 reads CSVRKGRAEAFF. The CDR3, as DNA: TGCAGCGTAAGGAAGGGCAGGGCAGAAGCTTTCTTT. Full variable domain (rest looked up from reference TRBV29-1 and TRBJ1-1): SAVISQKPSRDICQRGTSLTIQCQVDSQVTMMFWYRQQPGQSLTLIATANQGSEATYESGFVIDKFPISRPNLTFSTLTVSNMSPEDSSIYLCSVRKGRAEAFFGQGTRLTVV.

This clonotype came up many times. The V and J genes are TRBV29-1 and TRBJ2-1, with 13 bases aligning to TRBD2. V was pared by 6 bases and J by 9 bases, with 5 bases of the junction left unmatched. Germline V gives CDR1 SQVTM, CDR2 ANQGSEA. CDR3 size: 13 residues. CDR3 nucleotides: TGCAGCGTATCGGGACTAGCGGGAACTGAGCAGTTCTTC. Translating it yields CSVSGLAGTEQFF.

This clonotype was picked up a small number of times. The CDR3 loop is CASSYSTQRVETQYF. The CDR3 nucleotides are TGTGCCAGCAGTTACTCGACCCAGCGAGTGGAGACCCAGTACTTC. The rearrangement links TRBV6-6 to TRBJ2-5; D ambiguous. This CDR3 has 15 residues. The V gene's germline CDR1 is MNHNY and CDR2 SVGAGI (reference sequence). V lost 0 bases, J lost 5 bases, and 13 bases lay in between.

The chain combines TRBV2 with TRBJ2-4; 8 bases line up with TRBD1. CDR1 is SNHLY and CDR2 is FYNNEI in the germline V gene. CDR3 size: 21 residues. J gave up 0 bases and V 1 base, and 17 bases lay outside the gene matches. CDR3 in amino acids: CASSEDLVLTGVELAKNIQYF. Written as DNA, the CDR3 is TGTGCCAGCAGTGAAGACCTGGTACTGACAGGGGTTGAACTAGCCAAAAACATTCAGTACTTC.

The chain has TRBV7-2 and TRBJ2-3, with D uncertain. V was shortened by 5 bases and J by 5 bases, with 11 bases between the two germline ends. Looked up from germline, CDR1 is SGHTA and CDR2 is FQGNSA. There are 13 residues in the CDR3. CDR3 coding DNA: TGTGCCAGCAGCCCCCAGCACCAAGATACGCAGTATTTT. This translates into CASSPQHQDTQYF.

This clonotype was detected many times. The rearrangement joins TRBV29-1 to TRBJ2-7, with 9 positions matching TRBD2. Germline V lookup: CDR1 SQVTM, CDR2 ANQGSEA. The CDR3 length is 15 residues. V lost 7 bases and J lost 1; bases outside the gene matches: 11. DNA of the CDR3: TGCAGCGGTGAGGTAGCGGGAGATAGGTCCTACGAGCAGTACTTC. It yields the protein CSGEVAGDRSYEQYF.

This clonotype was seen many times. The chain joins TRBV11-2 to TRBJ2-1, with D possibly TRBD2 on 6 matching bases. The V end was cut by 4 bases, the J end by 6 bases, with 13 bases between. This CDR3 comprises 14 residues. Germline assignment: CDR1 SGHAT and CDR2 FQNNGV. The CDR3 region is CASSYRDSRNEQFF. CDR3 sequence (DNA): TGTGCCAGCAGCTACCGGGACTCGCGCAATGAGCAGTTCTTC.

In its sample, this clonotype was seen a few times. This sequence joins TRBV20-1 and TRBJ1-2; 9 nucleotides agree with TRBD1. CDR1 is DFQATT and CDR2 is SNEGSKA in the germline V gene (reference sequence). This CDR3 has 13 residues. V lost 6 bases to trimming and J lost 5 bases; unmatched junction nucleotides: 7. CDR3 coding DNA: TGCAGTGCGTCGGACAGGGGAACGTATGGCTACACCTTC. Its translation: CSASDRGTYGYTF.

This clonotype has just one count. Possible read error: a much larger clone is one base away. V is TRBV3-1 and J is TRBJ2-7; the D is unclear. The CDR3 totals 12 residues. Per germline, CDR1 LGHDT and CDR2 YNNKEL (reference sequence). V was shortened by 4 bases and J by 7 bases, with 11 bases between the two germline ends. CDR3 coding DNA: TGTGCCAGCAGCCCAAAGAACAATGAGCAGTACTTC. It yields the protein CASSPKNNEQYF.

The rearrangement joins TRBV15 to TRBJ2-7; D is perhaps TRBD2 (6 bases). V gave up 1 base and J gave up 3 bases, with 19 bases separating them. The CDR3 is 17 amino acids. CDR1 is LNHNV and CDR2 is YYDKDF in the germline V gene (reference sequence). Here the CDR3 reads CATSRGRVGETVYEQYF. The CDR3 DNA is TGTGCCACCAGCAGAGGGAGGGTCGGTGAAACGGTCTACGAGCAGTACTTC. The full variable domain, completed using reference TRBV15 and TRBJ2-7, is DAMVIQNPRYQVTQFGKPVTLSCSQTLNHNVMYWYQQKSSQAPKLLFHYYDKDFNNEADTPDNFQSRRPNTSFCFLDIRSPGLGDTAMYLCATSRGRVGETVYEQYFGPGTRLTVT.

This chain joins TRBV12-5 and TRBJ1-6, with TRBD1 matching over 7 bases. The V segment lost 4 bases and the J segment 16 bases; nucleotides outside the gene matches: 19. The CDR3 extends over 16 amino acids. CDR1 LGHNT and CDR2 FRNRAP come from the germline V gene. DNA for the CDR3: TGTGCTAGTGGTTCGGACCACCGGGACAGTGGGTTTTCACTCCACTTT. This translates into CASGSDHRDSGFSLHF.

This clonotype was observed once. J is TRBJ2-7 and V is TRBV20-1, with no clear D. Looked up from germline, CDR1 is DFQATT and CDR2 is SNEGSKA (reference sequence). The CDR3 contains 14 residues. The V and J ends lost 5 bases and 5 bases respectively, with 19 bases between them. CDR3 nucleotides: TGCAGTGCTCCTAAGGGCGGTGCCTCGGACGAGCAGTACTTC. Translation: CSAPKGGASDEQYF.

This clonotype appeared many times. The J gene is TRBJ1-4, the V gene TRBV7-9, with a weak D call TRBD1 (6 bases). The germline V gene encodes CDR1 SEHNR and CDR2 FQNEAQ (reference sequence). The V gene lost 5 bases and the J gene lost 0 bases, with 13 bases spanning the gap. CDR3 length equals 16 residues. DNA of the CDR3: TGTGCCAGCAGCGGGGGCCCGGATGCAACTAATGAAAAACTGTTTTTT. Encoded protein: CASSGGPDATNEKLFF.

This clonotype was picked up many times. This chain links TRBV12-3 or TRBV12-4 with TRBJ2-7, with D uncertain. This CDR3 contains 16 residues. V gave up 0 bases and J gave up 4 bases, with 16 bases separating them. The CDR3 region has the DNA TGTGCCAGCAGTTTAGCGGGCCAATTCCCTTTTTACGAGCAGTACTTC. Amino acid sequence: CASSLAGQFPFYEQYF.

This chain connects TRBV20-1 to TRBJ2-1, with 7 positions matching TRBD1. The CDR3 loop spans 15 amino acids. Germline V lookup: CDR1 DFQATT, CDR2 SNEGSKA (reference sequence). The trim removed 0 bases at V and 7 bases at J, leaving 9 bases unmatched. The CDR3 sequence is CSARDRDRAWNEQFF. The CDR3 DNA sequence: TGCAGTGCTAGAGATCGTGACAGGGCCTGGAATGAGCAGTTCTTC.

This clonotype has a handful of counts. This chain uses TRBV20-1 with TRBJ1-2; D is possibly TRBD1 (6 bases). V was pared by 2 bases and J by 7 bases, with 17 bases between. This CDR3 spans 14 amino acids. Germline values: CDR1 DFQATT, CDR2 SNEGSKA (reference sequence). CDR3 residues: CSARPQSGAPGYTF. CDR3 DNA sequence: TGCAGTGCTAGACCGCAGTCGGGGGCGCCTGGCTACACCTTC.

V is TRBV5-1 and J is TRBJ2-1; D ambiguous. Per germline, CDR1 SGHRS and CDR2 YFSETQ. V lost 0 bases and J 6 bases, leaving 7 bases between the germline ends. This CDR3 contains 13 residues. The CDR3 nucleotides are TGCGCCAGCAGCTTGGCTAGTCCCAATGAGCAGTTCTTC. This sequence encodes CASSLASPNEQFF. Full variable domain (remainder filled in from reference TRBV5-1 and TRBJ2-1): KAGVTQTPRYLIKTRGQQVTLSCSPISGHRSVSWYQQTPGQGLQFLFEYFSETQRNKGNFPGRFSGRQFSNSRSEMNVSTLELGDSALYLCASSLASPNEQFFGPGTRLTVL.

This rearrangement joins TRBV20-1 to TRBJ2-5, with 11 bases matching TRBD2. CDR1 is DFQATT, CDR2 SNEGSKA, per germline (reference sequence). The CDR3 covers 16 residues. The V gene end was trimmed by 5 bases and the J gene end by 1 base; junction bases not matched to a gene: 9. CDR3: CSARGGTSGTQETQYF. Written as DNA, the CDR3 is TGCAGTGCTCGCGGGGGGACTAGCGGAACCCAAGAGACCCAGTACTTC.

The J gene is TRBJ2-4, the V gene TRBV27; 7 bases map to TRBD1. The CDR3 covers 13 residues. J was trimmed by 8 bases and V by 6 bases; bases with no gene match: 7. CDR1 is MNHEY, CDR2 SMNVEV, per germline (reference sequence). CDR3 region: CASRLTGRDIQYF. The CDR3 DNA is TGTGCCAGCAGACTGACAGGGCGCGACATTCAGTACTTC.

A note on this clonotype: This may be a read error, as it is one base from a much larger clone. The rearrangement links TRBV11-2 to TRBJ2-7; 8 bases are shared with TRBD1. V lost 3 bases, J lost 6 bases, and 4 bases stayed unmatched. In germline, CDR1 is SGHAT, CDR2 FQNNGV. The CDR3 is made up of 13 amino acids. CDR3 sequence reads: CASSLSGTGEQYF. The CDR3 bases are TGTGCCAGCAGCTTGTCCGGGACAGGCGAGCAGTACTTC.

V and J are TRBV4-1 and TRBJ2-7; D possibly corresponds to TRBD2 (6 bases). V dropped 4 bases and J dropped 0 bases, with 13 bases sitting between them. The length of the CDR3 is 15 residues. The V gene's germline CDR1 is MGHRA and CDR2 YSYEKL. The CDR3: CASSLRDSYSYEQYF. CDR3 in DNA: TGCGCCAGCAGCCTCCGGGACTCCTACTCCTACGAGCAGTACTTC.

This clonotype was seen many times. CDR3 DNA sequence: TGTGCCAGCAGTTTTGAGGAGAGCAATCAGCCCCAGCATTTT. Its protein product is CASSFEESNQPQHF. V is TRBV12-3 or TRBV12-4 and J is TRBJ1-5; D ambiguous. V lost 3 bases and J 1 base, leaving 7 bases between the germline ends. The CDR3 covers 14 residues.

Of note for this clonotype: An end of the junction differs from the germline gene, which may be a read error. J is TRBJ2-4 and V is TRBV2, with D perhaps matching TRBD2 (6 bases). The CDR3 runs to 13 residues. Germline V gives CDR1 SNHLY, CDR2 FYNNEI. CDR3: CASREGEVDIQYF. In DNA, the CDR3 is TGTGCCAGCAGGGAAGGGGAGGTGGACATTCAGTACTTC.

This sequence joins TRBV7-3 and TRBJ2-2, with 8 bases that match TRBD2. CDR1 and CDR2 (germline): SGHTA, FQGTGA. The junction had 8 bases not matched to a gene; V was cut back by 5 bases and J by 6 bases. The CDR3 runs 15 residues. CDR3 nucleotide sequence: TGTGCCAGCAGCGGCCTAGGACTAGCAGCCGGGGAGCTGTTTTTT. This translates into CASSGLGLAAGELFF. Full variable domain (outside the CDR3, taken from reference TRBV7-3 and TRBJ2-2): GAGVSQTPSNKVTEKGKYVELRCDPISGHTALYWYRQSLGQGPEFLIYFQGTGAADDSGLPNDRFFAVRPEGSVSTLKIQRTERGDSAVYLCASSGLGLAAGELFFGEGSRLTVL.

This clonotype was observed a handful of times. The chain combines TRBV20-1 with TRBJ1-6, with D perhaps matching TRBD1 (5 bases). V was trimmed by 4 bases and J by 8 bases, leaving 15 bases between them. This CDR3 has 14 residues. Germline assignment: CDR1 DFQATT and CDR2 SNEGSKA (reference sequence). The CDR3 sequence: CSATTGAEDSPLHF. The CDR3 DNA follows: TGCAGTGCTACAACCGGGGCTGAGGATTCACCCCTCCACTTT.

This clonotype occurred a few times. This chain links TRBV6-1 with TRBJ2-3; 10 bases agree with TRBD1. Germline CDR1 reads MNHNS; CDR2 reads SASEGT. This CDR3 comprises 16 residues. V lost 5 bases and J lost 4; bases outside the gene matches: 9. CDR3 DNA sequence: TGTGCCAGCAGTTCATCCCGGGACAGGGGAGCAGATACGCAGTATTTT. Its translation is CASSSSRDRGADTQYF.